This T cell receptor (beta chain) was found in a study of monozygotic twins with inflammatory bowel disease. Whole-study results and caveats: Extra variability in the repertoires of patients may have come from differing immunosuppressive treatments.

After re-calling the 5' RACE reads, TCRdb lists one entry per CDR3 protein, DNA absent. The sample has about 420,000 distinct CDR3 sequences. In the case of this clonotype: Antigen: not known.

CDR1 is SGHDN, CDR2 FVKESK, per germline. The CDR3 has 18 residues. The V and J genes are TRBV14 and TRBJ2-2; absent DNA, TCRdb's TRBD2 call cannot be checked. The sequence derives from a human donor with ulcerative colitis or Crohn's disease, or a healthy co-twin of an affected twin (not recorded which). The sequenced sample consisted of blood. Here the CDR3 reads CASSQVGLAGLGTGELFF.